The next 23 T cell receptor beta chains were all read from a single sample in a study of CD8 T cells in ankylosing spondylitis. TCRdb recomputed calls from the 5' RACE reads with MiXCR, one row per CDR3 protein. Counted here are about 340,000 distinct CDR3 sequences, about 14% occurring once; the ten biggest clones make up less than 1.1%. Specimen: blood, either unsorted or a sorted T cell fraction (not recorded which). The receptor set was obtained from a male donor with ankylosing spondylitis or in good health (not recorded which).

This clonotype was seen many times. The chain employs TRBV5-1 and TRBJ2-3; possibly TRBD2 for D (6 bases). There are 14 residues in the CDR3. Germline values: CDR1 SGHRS, CDR2 YFSETQ. Trimming removed 2 bases from V and 6 bases from J, with 13 bases in between. For the CDR3, the DNA is TGCGCCAGCAGCTTAGGGACTCAACCCGATACGCAGTATTTT. It specifies CASSLGTQPDTQYF.

The rearrangement links TRBV20-1 to TRBJ2-1; 8 nucleotides match TRBD2. Germline trimming cut 1 base from V and 4 bases from J; bases unmatched to any gene: 6. CDR3 length equals 15 residues. Germline loops: CDR1 DFQATT, CDR2 SNEGSKA (reference sequence). The CDR3 region is CSARVSGSKYNEQFF. The CDR3 DNA reads as TGCAGTGCTAGAGTGAGCGGGAGCAAGTACAATGAGCAGTTCTTC.

This clonotype was detected a few times. The CDR3 bases are TGTGCCAGCAGCTTATCGGCGGGGAACACCGGGGAGCTGTTTTTT. Residues: CASSLSAGNTGELFF. The rearrangement uses TRBV11-2 and TRBJ2-2, with D perhaps matching TRBD2 (5 bases). The CDR3 runs to 15 residues. In germline, CDR1 is SGHAT, CDR2 FQNNGV. V lost 2 bases and J 1 base, leaving 8 bases between the germline ends.

The V and J genes are TRBV12-5 and TRBJ1-1; D is perhaps TRBD1 (5 bases). This CDR3 region has 13 residues. The V end lost 6 bases, the J end lost 4 bases, and 12 bases lay between the germline ends. Germline-derived CDR1 and CDR2 are LGHNT and FRNRAP. DNA for the CDR3: TGTGCTAGTGGCTACTTGGGGGGCACTGAAGCTTTCTTT. Translation gives CASGYLGGTEAFF.

This chain links TRBV6-5 with TRBJ1-4; perhaps TRBD1 as D (5 bases). V was clipped by 2 bases and J by 11 bases, with 15 bases between them. This CDR3 contains 14 residues. Germline loops: CDR1 MNHEY, CDR2 SVGAGI. DNA for the CDR3: TGTGCCAGCAGTTACAGCGAGGGGACCGCCAAACTGTTTTTT. Amino acids: CASSYSEGTAKLFF.

DNA for the CDR3: TGCAGCGTCACACAGGGCTCTGGAAACACCATATATTTT. It yields the protein CSVTQGSGNTIYF. V usage is TRBV29-1 and J usage is TRBJ1-3; possible D gene TRBD1, 6 bases. Trimming left V 6 bases short and J 0 bases short, with 9 bases between. CDR3 size: 13 residues. CDR1 and CDR2 (germline): SQVTM, ANQGSEA.

The rearrangement uses TRBV3-1 and TRBJ1-1; tentative D call: TRBD1 (5 bases). The CDR3 runs 14 residues. With 1 base removed from V and 3 bases from J, the gap between germline ends came to 9 bases. The germline V gene encodes CDR1 LGHDT and CDR2 YNNKEL (reference sequence). CDR3 nucleotide sequence: TGTGCCAGCAGCCAAGGGGGCAGGGACACTGAAGCTTTCTTT. Encoded protein: CASSQGGRDTEAFF. Complete variable domain (other parts from reference TRBV3-1 and TRBJ1-1): DTAVSQTPKYLVTQMGNDKSIKCEQNLGHDTMYWYKQDSKKFLKIMFSYNNKELIINETVPNRFSPKSPDKAHLNLHINSLELGDSAVYFCASSQGGRDTEAFFGQGTRLTVV.

In this sample, this clonotype turned up many times. CDR3 sequence reads: CASSLNSRGEAFF. CDR3 nucleotides: TGTGCCAGCAGCTTAAACAGCCGGGGTGAAGCTTTCTTT. The rearrangement joins TRBV7-2 to TRBJ1-1; unclear D gene. This CDR3 spans 13 amino acids. The V end was cut by 2 bases, the J end by 7 bases, with 11 bases between. Germline lookup yields CDR1 SGHTA and CDR2 FQGNSA.

The V and J genes are TRBV18 and TRBJ2-7, with TRBD2 identical over 14 bases. Looked up from germline, CDR1 is KGHSH and CDR2 is LQKENI. Trimming removed 6 bases from V and 0 bases from J; junction bases left unmatched: 7. The CDR3 runs 17 residues. CDR3 sequence: CASSPGLAGVNSYEQYF. The CDR3 coding sequence is TGTGCCAGCTCGCCGGGACTAGCGGGAGTAAACTCCTACGAGCAGTACTTC.

This clonotype was observed a handful of times. The V gene is TRBV4-2, the J gene TRBJ1-4; the D gene is possibly TRBD1 (5 bases). There are 17 residues in the CDR3. Germline CDR1 and CDR2: LGHNA and YNFKEQ. V was shortened by 0 bases and J by 5 bases, with 16 bases between the two germline ends. CDR3 amino acids: CASSQEEGRARNEKLFF. The CDR3 nucleotides are TGTGCCAGCAGCCAAGAAGAGGGCAGGGCCCGGAATGAAAAACTGTTTTTT.

The chain is built from TRBV4-2 and TRBJ2-7, with 11 bases that match TRBD1. Germline V gene sequence: CDR1 LGHNA, CDR2 YNFKEQ. J was trimmed by 5 bases and V by 4 bases; bases with no gene match: 10. The CDR3 runs to 16 residues. CDR3: CASSRPGTGGIDEQYF. DNA of the CDR3: TGTGCCAGCAGCCGGCCCGGGACAGGGGGGATCGACGAGCAGTACTTC.

The table lists this clonotype with a few counts. This rearrangement joins TRBV6-2 or TRBV6-3 to TRBJ2-7, with 14 positions matching TRBD2. This CDR3 is 14 amino acids long. The germline V gene has CDR1 MNHEY and CDR2 SVGEGT. Trimming took 6 bases from V and 8 from J; bases not matched to a gene: 6. The chain's CDR3 is CASSSGTSGSKQYF. Written as DNA, the CDR3 is TGTGCCAGCAGCTCCGGGACTAGCGGGAGCAAGCAGTACTTC.

This clonotype came up once. This chain joins TRBV12-3 or TRBV12-4 and TRBJ2-2; TRBD1 is a possible D gene (5 bases). V gave up 5 bases and J gave up 6 bases, with 16 bases separating them. This CDR3 has 15 residues. The CDR3 loop reads CASSQGIITPGELFF. CDR3 in DNA: TGTGCCAGCAGTCAGGGTATTATTACCCCCGGGGAGCTGTTTTTT.

The chain carries TRBV10-3 and TRBJ2-7; D tentatively fits TRBD1 or TRBD2 (6 bases each). Germline-derived CDR1 and CDR2 are ENHRY and SYGVKD. V shed 2 bases and J shed 4 bases, with 15 bases lying between them. The CDR3 is 15 residues long. CDR3: CAISEGGTLLYEQYF. The CDR3, as DNA: TGTGCCATCAGTGAGGGCGGGACACTTCTTTACGAGCAGTACTTC.

The table lists this clonotype with a few counts. The chain recombines TRBV7-2 with TRBJ2-5; TRBD2 agrees at 10 bases. CDR1 is SGHTA, CDR2 FQGNSA, per germline. The CDR3 sequence is 15 residues long. With 7 bases clipped from V and 3 bases from J, the junction kept 8 bases outside the gene matches. The CDR3 region is CASNRGLAFEETQYF. The CDR3 bases are TGTGCCAGCAACCGGGGACTAGCGTTCGAAGAGACCCAGTACTTC.

The rearrangement uses TRBV28 and TRBJ2-1; 12 bases align to TRBD2. J was trimmed by 4 bases and V by 3 bases; bases with no gene match: 10. Germline-derived CDR1 and CDR2 are MDHEN and SYDVKM. The CDR3 is 18 amino acids. Written as DNA, the CDR3 is TGTGCCAGCAGTTTGATATCGAGGACTAGCGGGGCTTACAATGAGCAGTTCTTC. This encodes CASSLISRTSGAYNEQFF.

This clonotype was seen a handful of times. The chain carries TRBV27 and TRBJ2-3; D uncertain. CDR3 length: 14 amino acids. V shed 4 bases and J shed 2 bases, with 10 bases lying between them. Per the germline V gene, CDR1 is MNHEY and CDR2 is SMNVEV (reference sequence). The CDR3 loop reads CASSSWWATDTQYF. The DNA of the CDR3 is TGTGCCAGCAGTTCGTGGTGGGCCACAGATACGCAGTATTTT.

CDR3: CATSRRGREETQYF. Here the CDR3 DNA reads TGCGCCACCTCCCGCAGGGGGCGGGAAGAGACCCAGTACTTC. V and J are TRBV5-1 and TRBJ2-5, with 8 bases fitting TRBD1. CDR1 is SGHRS, CDR2 YFSETQ, per germline. The CDR3 is 14 amino acids. Losses at the gene ends were 9 bases for V and 3 bases for J; bases not matched to a gene: 10.

This clonotype was detected only a few times. As DNA, the CDR3 is TGTGCCAGCACCCTAGCGGGAGGGGAGACCCAGTACTTC. Translation gives CASTLAGGETQYF. The gene calls are TRBV6-1 and TRBJ2-5; 12 bases map to TRBD2. The trim removed 7 bases at V and 5 bases at J, leaving 2 bases unmatched. The CDR3 has 13 residues. Germline assignment: CDR1 MNHNS and CDR2 SASEGT.

This clonotype has a handful of counts. The chain employs TRBV5-5 and TRBJ1-4, with D perhaps matching TRBD1 (5 bases). This CDR3 spans 14 amino acids. Germline assignment: CDR1 SGHKS and CDR2 YYEKEE (reference sequence). V lost 4 bases and J 4 bases, leaving 11 bases between the germline ends. In nucleotides, the CDR3 is TGTGCCAGCAGCCTCGACAGTTTTAATGAAAAACTGTTTTTT. This sequence encodes CASSLDSFNEKLFF.

The chain uses TRBV6-1 and TRBJ2-2; no clear D. The V gene lost 6 bases and the J gene lost 0 bases, with 11 bases spanning the gap. The CDR3 spans 15 residues. Germline lookup yields CDR1 MNHNS and CDR2 SASEGT. CDR3 in amino acids: CASRTGWANTGELFF. The CDR3 DNA follows: TGTGCCAGCAGAACGGGTTGGGCGAACACCGGGGAGCTGTTTTTT.

This clonotype was seen a handful of times. The chain has TRBV7-2 and TRBJ1-1; D gene unclear. The CDR3 consists of 12 residues. The V gene's germline CDR1 is SGHTA and CDR2 FQGNSA. Between the trimmed V and J ends, which lost 3 bases and 9 bases, there was a span of 11 bases. CDR3 amino acids: CASSFPRDKAFF. The CDR3 DNA reads as TGTGCCAGCAGCTTTCCGAGGGATAAAGCTTTCTTT.

This clonotype has more than one count but fewer than ten. The chain uses TRBV5-1 and TRBJ2-3, with 7 bases identical to TRBD2. The CDR3 covers 15 residues. Losses at the gene ends were 4 bases for V and 2 bases for J; bases not matched to a gene: 7. The germline gives CDR1 SGHRS, CDR2 YFSETQ. CDR3 nucleotide sequence: TGCGCCAGCAGCCTAATAGCGGGCCCCACAGATACGCAGTATTTT. Translation: CASSLIAGPTDTQYF.